These 11 T cell receptor beta chains were all obtained from the same sample, sequenced in a study of blood T cells in healthy people across ages. Through a sample-barcoded 5' primer and a J-beta primer mix, a second PCR was run for roughly 6 to 11 cycles. TCRdb re-called the 5' RACE reads with MiXCR, one entry per CDR3 protein. The table records more than 450,000 distinct CDR3 sequences, 27% of them present only once. This sample also appeared in a second study, on T cells of mothers and their children.

Sequencing used blood. The origin of the receptors is a boy younger than 10 in good health.

The rearrangement joins TRBV3-1 to TRBJ2-5, with 7 bases fitting TRBD2. The CDR3 totals 16 residues. CDR1 is LGHDT and CDR2 is YNNKEL in the germline V gene (reference sequence). V lost 5 bases to trimming and J lost 2 bases; unmatched junction nucleotides: 11. CDR3 coding DNA: TGTGCCAGCAGCAGATTAGCGGGCGGTCCACAAGAGACCCAGTACTTC. It specifies CASSRLAGGPQETQYF.

This clonotype was found a few times. The chain has TRBV27 and TRBJ2-5; 8 bases align to TRBD2. Germline assignment: CDR1 MNHEY and CDR2 SMNVEV (reference sequence). CDR3 size: 14 residues. The trim removed 6 bases at V and 4 bases at J, leaving 7 bases unmatched. For the CDR3, the DNA is TGTGCCAGCAGACCTCGGGGGGGCAGAGAGACCCAGTACTTC. It yields the protein CASRPRGGRETQYF.

This clonotype was picked up a small number of times. The chain joins TRBV2 to TRBJ2-1, with D unclear. The J call may not be correct, given that the DNA end is closer to TRBJ2-7. The CDR3 consists of 13 residues. Germline V gene sequence: CDR1 SNHLY, CDR2 FYNNEI. Here the CDR3 DNA reads TGTGCCAGCAGTGGCTCGGACTCCTACGAGCAGTACTTC. It is translated as CASSGSDSYEQYF.

V and J are TRBV5-6 and TRBJ2-2; the D gene is possibly TRBD2 (5 bases). Trimming shortened V by 4 bases and J by 7 bases, and 17 bases separated the two germline ends. The germline gives CDR1 SGHDT, CDR2 YYEEEE. The CDR3 totals 15 residues. The CDR3 coding sequence is TGTGCCAGCAGCCCCACGGGCCCGGGGATCGGGGAGCTGTTTTTT. Translated, it gives CASSPTGPGIGELFF.

This clonotype was seen more than once but under ten times. The rearrangement uses TRBV29-1 and TRBJ2-5; D possibly corresponds to TRBD1 (5 bases). The J call may be incorrect, as the DNA end agrees better with TRBJ2-1. The germline CDR1 and CDR2 sequences are SQVTM and ANQGSEA. The CDR3 sequence is 11 residues long. The CDR3, as DNA: TGCAGCGTTCTACAGGTCAATGAGCAGTTCTTC. It specifies CSVLQVNEQFF.

The rearrangement joins TRBV7-9 to TRBJ1-2; D unclear. The CDR3 totals 13 residues. Looked up from germline, CDR1 is SEHNR and CDR2 is FQNEAQ (reference sequence). V was pared by 1 base and J by 5 bases, with 8 bases between. CDR3 bases: TGTGCCAGCAGCTTAGAGGAGGTGTATGGCTACACCTTC. It yields the protein CASSLEEVYGYTF.

In DNA, the CDR3 is TGTGCCAGCAGCAAAATCAGGGGGGACAGGGGGAATGAGCAGTTCTTC. It is translated as CASSKIRGDRGNEQFF. The chain recombines TRBV7-9 with TRBJ2-5, with TRBD1 identical over 11 bases. The DNA end favors TRBJ2-1, so the J call may be wrong. Germline CDR1 SEHNR, CDR2 FQNEAQ (reference sequence). The CDR3 has 16 residues.

The chain carries TRBV2 and TRBJ2-2; tentative D call: TRBD1 (6 bases). From germline, CDR1 is SNHLY and CDR2 FYNNEI. The CDR3 is made up of 14 amino acids. Trimming shortened V by 3 bases and J by 5 bases, and 10 bases separated the two germline ends. The chain's CDR3 is CASSDHRVTGELFF. The CDR3 region has the DNA TGTGCCAGCAGTGACCACAGGGTTACCGGGGAGCTGTTTTTT.

This clonotype was seen a handful of times. The gene calls are TRBV20-1 and TRBJ2-5, with TRBD2 identical over 7 bases. Germline CDR1 is DFQATT and CDR2 is SNEGSKA (reference sequence). CDR3 length: 14 residues. After removal of 1 base from V and 3 bases from J, the junction contained 5 bases not matched to a gene. CDR3 residues: CSARGASGKETQYF. DNA for the CDR3: TGCAGTGCTAGAGGGGCTAGCGGTAAAGAGACCCAGTACTTC.

This clonotype was counted only a few times. The chain couples TRBV29-1 to TRBJ1-1; the match to TRBD1 covers 7 bases. Germline trimming cut 7 bases from V and 4 bases from J; bases unmatched to any gene: 15. Germline V CDR1 and CDR2: SQVTM, ANQGSEA. There are 15 residues in the CDR3. CDR3 in amino acids: CSAVGPDRDGTEAFF. Written as DNA, the CDR3 is TGCAGCGCAGTGGGGCCCGACAGGGATGGCACTGAAGCTTTCTTT.

This chain links TRBV19 with TRBJ2-1; weak D call: TRBD2 (5 bases). The germline CDR1 and CDR2 sequences are LNHDA and SQIVND (reference sequence). Trimming took off 1 base at V and 0 bases at J, with 13 bases between the two ends. This CDR3 contains 17 residues. Here the CDR3 reads CASSIGGAALSYNEQFF. The CDR3 DNA sequence: TGTGCCAGTAGTATAGGGGGAGCGGCGCTCTCCTACAATGAGCAGTTCTTC.